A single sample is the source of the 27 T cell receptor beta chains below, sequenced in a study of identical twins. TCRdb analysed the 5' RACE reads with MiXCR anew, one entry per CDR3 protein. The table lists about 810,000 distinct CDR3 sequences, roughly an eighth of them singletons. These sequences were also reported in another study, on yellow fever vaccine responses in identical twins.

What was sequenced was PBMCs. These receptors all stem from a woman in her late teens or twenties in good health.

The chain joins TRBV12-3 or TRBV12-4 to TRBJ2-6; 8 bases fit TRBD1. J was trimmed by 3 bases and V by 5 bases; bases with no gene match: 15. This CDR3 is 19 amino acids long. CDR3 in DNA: TGTGCCAGCAGTGATATTAGACAGGGGCTCTCTCTTGGGGCCAACGTCCTGACTTTC. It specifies CASSDIRQGLSLGANVLTF.

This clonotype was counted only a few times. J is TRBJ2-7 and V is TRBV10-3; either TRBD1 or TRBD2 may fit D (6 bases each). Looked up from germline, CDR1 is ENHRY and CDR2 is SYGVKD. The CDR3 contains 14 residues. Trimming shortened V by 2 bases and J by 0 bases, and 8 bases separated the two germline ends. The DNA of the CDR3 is TGTGCCATCAGTGAGGGGGGGCCCTCCTACGAGCAGTACGTC. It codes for CAISEGGPSYEQYV.

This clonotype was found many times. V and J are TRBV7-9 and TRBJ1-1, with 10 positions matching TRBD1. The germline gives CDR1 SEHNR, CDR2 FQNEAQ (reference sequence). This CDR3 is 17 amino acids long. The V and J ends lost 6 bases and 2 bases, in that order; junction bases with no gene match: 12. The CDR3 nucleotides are TGTGCCAGCAGACCTGGGACAGGGGAATTACTTAACACTGAAGCTTTCTTT. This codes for CASRPGTGELLNTEAFF.

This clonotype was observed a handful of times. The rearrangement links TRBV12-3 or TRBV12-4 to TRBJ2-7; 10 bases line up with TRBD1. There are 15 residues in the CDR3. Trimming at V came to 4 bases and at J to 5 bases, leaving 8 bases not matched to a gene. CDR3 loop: CASSSKGTGANEQYF. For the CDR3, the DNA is TGTGCCAGCAGTTCTAAAGGGACAGGGGCAAACGAGCAGTACTTC.

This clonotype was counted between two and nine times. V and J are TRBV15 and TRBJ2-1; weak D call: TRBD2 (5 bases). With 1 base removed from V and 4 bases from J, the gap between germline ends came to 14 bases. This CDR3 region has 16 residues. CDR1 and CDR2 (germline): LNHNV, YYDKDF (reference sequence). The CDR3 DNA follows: TGTGCCACCAGCAGAGGGTCGGGGAGAGGTTACAATGAGCAGTTCTTC. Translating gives CATSRGSGRGYNEQFF.

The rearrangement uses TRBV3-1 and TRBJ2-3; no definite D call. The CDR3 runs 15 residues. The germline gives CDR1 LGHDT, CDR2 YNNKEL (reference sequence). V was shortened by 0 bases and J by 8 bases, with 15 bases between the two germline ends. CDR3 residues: CASSQDPSLVVTQYF. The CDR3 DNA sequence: TGTGCCAGCAGCCAAGACCCCTCATTGGTGGTTACGCAGTATTTT.

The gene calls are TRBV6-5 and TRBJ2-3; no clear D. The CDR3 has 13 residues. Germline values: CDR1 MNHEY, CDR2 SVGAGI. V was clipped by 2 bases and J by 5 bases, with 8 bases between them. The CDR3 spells CASSYGGLDTQYF. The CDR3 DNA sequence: TGTGCCAGCAGTTACGGCGGTTTAGATACGCAGTATTTT.

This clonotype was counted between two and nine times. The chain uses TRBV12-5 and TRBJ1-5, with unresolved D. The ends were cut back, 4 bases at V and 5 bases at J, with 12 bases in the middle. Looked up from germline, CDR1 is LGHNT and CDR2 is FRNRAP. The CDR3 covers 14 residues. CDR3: CASGYGLPDQPQHF. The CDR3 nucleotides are TGTGCTAGTGGTTATGGGCTGCCGGATCAGCCCCAGCATTTT.

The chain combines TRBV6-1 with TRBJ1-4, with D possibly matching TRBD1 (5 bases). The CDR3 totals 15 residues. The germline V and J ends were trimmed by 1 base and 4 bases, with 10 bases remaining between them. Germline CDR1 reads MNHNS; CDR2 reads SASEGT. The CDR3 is CASSEGGRYNEKLFF. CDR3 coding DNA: TGTGCCAGCAGTGAAGGGGGACGTTATAATGAAAAACTGTTTTTT.

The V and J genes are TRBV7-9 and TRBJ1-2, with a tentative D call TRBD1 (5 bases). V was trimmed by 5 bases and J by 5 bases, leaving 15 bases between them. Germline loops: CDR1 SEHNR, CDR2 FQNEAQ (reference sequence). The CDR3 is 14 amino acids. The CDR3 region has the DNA TGTGCCAGCAGCCCCGTGGGGGACCTGTATGGCTACACCTTC. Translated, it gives CASSPVGDLYGYTF.

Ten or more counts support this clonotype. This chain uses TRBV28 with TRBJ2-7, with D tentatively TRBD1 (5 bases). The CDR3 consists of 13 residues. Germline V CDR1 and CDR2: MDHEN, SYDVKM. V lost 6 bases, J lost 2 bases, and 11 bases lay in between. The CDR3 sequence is CASRWTTTYEQYF. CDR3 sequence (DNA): TGTGCCAGCAGGTGGACAACAACCTACGAGCAGTACTTC.

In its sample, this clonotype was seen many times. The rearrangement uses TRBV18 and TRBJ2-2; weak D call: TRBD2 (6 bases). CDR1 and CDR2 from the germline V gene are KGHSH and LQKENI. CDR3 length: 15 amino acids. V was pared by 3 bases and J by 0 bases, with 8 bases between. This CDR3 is CASSPGLANTGELFF. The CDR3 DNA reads TGTGCCAGCTCACCGGGACTGGCGAACACCGGGGAGCTGTTTTTT.

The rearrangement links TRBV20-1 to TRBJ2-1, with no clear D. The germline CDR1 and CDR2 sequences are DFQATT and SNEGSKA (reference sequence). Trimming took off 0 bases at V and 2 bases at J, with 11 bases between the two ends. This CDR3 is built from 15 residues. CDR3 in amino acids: CSARDPLVAYNEQFF. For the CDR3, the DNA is TGCAGTGCTAGAGATCCCCTAGTGGCCTACAATGAGCAGTTCTTC.

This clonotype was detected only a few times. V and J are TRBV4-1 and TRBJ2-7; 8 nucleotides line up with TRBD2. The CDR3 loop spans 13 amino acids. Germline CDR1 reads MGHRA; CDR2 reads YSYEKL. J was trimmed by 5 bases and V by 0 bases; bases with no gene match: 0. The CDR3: CASSQDSGDEQYV. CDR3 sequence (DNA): TGCGCCAGCAGCCAAGATAGCGGGGACGAGCAGTACGTC.

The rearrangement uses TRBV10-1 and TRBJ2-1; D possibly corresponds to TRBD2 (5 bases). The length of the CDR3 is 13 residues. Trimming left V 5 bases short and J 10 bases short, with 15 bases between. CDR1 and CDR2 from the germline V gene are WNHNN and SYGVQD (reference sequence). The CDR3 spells CASSHPGSWEQFF. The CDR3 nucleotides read TGCGCCAGCAGTCACCCGGGATCGTGGGAGCAGTTCTTC.

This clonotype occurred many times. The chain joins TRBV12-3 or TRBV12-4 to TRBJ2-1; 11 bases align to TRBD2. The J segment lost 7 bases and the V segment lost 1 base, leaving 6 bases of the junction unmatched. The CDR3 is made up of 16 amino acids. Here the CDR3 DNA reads TGTGCCAGCAGTTTAGGGGCTAGCGGGAGGCGGAATGAGCAGTTCTTC. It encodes CASSLGASGRRNEQFF.

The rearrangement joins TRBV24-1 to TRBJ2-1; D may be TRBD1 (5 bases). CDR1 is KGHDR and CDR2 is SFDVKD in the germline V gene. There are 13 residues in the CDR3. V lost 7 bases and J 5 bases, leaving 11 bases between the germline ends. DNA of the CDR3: TGTGCCACCAGCGGAGACAGCGACAATGAGCAGTTCTTC. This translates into CATSGDSDNEQFF.

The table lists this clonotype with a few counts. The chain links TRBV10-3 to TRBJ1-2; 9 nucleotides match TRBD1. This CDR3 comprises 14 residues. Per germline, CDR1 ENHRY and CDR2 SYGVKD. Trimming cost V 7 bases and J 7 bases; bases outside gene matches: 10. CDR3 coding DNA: TGTGCCATCACCCCCGGACAGGGGCCCGCTGGCTACACCTTC. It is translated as CAITPGQGPAGYTF.

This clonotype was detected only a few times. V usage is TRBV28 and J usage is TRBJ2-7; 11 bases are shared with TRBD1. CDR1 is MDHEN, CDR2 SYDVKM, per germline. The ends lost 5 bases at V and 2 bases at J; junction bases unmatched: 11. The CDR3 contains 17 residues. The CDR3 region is CASSMGTGGLLTYEQYF. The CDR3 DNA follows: TGTGCCAGCAGTATGGGGACAGGGGGTTTGTTGACCTACGAGCAGTACTTC.

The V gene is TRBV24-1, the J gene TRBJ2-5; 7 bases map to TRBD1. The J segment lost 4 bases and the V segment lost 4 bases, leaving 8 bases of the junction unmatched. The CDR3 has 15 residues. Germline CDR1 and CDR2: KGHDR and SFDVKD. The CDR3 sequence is CATSDTTGFGETQYF. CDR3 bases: TGTGCCACCAGTGACACGACAGGGTTCGGAGAGACCCAGTACTTC.

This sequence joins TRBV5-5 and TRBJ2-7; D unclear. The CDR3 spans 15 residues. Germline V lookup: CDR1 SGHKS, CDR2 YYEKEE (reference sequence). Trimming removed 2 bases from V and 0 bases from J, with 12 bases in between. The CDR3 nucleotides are TGTGCCAGCAGCTTAGACATCGGGTACTCCTACGAGCAGTACGTC. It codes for CASSLDIGYSYEQYV.

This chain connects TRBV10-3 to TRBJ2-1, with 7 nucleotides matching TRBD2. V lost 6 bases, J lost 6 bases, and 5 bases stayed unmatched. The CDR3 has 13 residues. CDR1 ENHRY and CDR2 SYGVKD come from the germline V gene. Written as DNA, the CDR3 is TGTGCCATCAGGGCGGGAGCTACCAATGAGCAGTTCTTC. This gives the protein CAIRAGATNEQFF.

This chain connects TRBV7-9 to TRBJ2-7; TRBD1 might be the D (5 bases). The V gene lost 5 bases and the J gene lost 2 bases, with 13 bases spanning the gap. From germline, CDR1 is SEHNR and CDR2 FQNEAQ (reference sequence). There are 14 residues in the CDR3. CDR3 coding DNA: TGTGCCAGCAGCCACCCCGACAGTACCTACGAGCAGTACTTC. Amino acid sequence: CASSHPDSTYEQYF.

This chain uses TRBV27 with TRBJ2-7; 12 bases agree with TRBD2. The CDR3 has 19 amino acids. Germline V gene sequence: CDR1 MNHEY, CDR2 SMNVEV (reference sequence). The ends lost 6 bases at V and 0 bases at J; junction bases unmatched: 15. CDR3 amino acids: CASRPPGLAGFGSSYEQYF. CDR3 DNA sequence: TGTGCCAGCAGGCCACCGGGACTAGCGGGTTTTGGGAGCTCCTACGAGCAGTACTTC.

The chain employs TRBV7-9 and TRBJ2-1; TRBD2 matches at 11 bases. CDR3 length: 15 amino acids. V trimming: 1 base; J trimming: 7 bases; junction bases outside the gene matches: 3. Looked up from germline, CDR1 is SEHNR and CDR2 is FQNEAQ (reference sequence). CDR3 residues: CASSLELAGVNEQFF. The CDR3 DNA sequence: TGTGCCAGCAGCTTAGAACTAGCGGGAGTTAATGAGCAGTTCTTC.

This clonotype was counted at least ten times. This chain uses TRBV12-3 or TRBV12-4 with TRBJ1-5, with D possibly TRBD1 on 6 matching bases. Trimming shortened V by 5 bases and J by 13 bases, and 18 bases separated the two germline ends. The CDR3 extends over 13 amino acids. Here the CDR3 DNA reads TGTGCCAGCAGTCGCGACCGGGACATGCCACAGCATTTT. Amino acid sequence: CASSRDRDMPQHF.

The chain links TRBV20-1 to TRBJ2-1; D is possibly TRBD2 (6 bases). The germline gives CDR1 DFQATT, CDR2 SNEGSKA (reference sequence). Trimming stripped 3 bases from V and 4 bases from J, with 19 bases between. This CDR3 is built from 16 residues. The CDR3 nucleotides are TGCAGTGCTAGGGCGCTAGCGATGGATACATACAATGAGCAGTTCTTC. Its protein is CSARALAMDTYNEQFF.